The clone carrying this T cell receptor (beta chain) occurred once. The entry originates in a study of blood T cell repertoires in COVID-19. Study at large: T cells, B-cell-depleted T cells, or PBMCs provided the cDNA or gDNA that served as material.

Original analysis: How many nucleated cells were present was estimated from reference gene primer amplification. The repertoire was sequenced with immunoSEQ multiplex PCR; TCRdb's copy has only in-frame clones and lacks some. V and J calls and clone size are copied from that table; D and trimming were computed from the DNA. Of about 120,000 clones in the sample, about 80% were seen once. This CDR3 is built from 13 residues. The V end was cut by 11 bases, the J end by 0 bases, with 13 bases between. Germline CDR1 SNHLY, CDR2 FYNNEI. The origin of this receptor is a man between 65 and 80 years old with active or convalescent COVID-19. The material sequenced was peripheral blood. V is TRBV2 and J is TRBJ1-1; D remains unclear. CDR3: CACGQRLNTEAFF. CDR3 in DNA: TGTGCCTGCGGCCAAAGATTGAACACTGAAGCTTTCTTT.